This TCR beta chain was obtained from a study of blood T cell repertoires in COVID-19. V gave up 5 bases and J gave up 3 bases, with 13 bases separating them. The CDR3 sequence is 14 residues long. Germline V lookup: CDR1 MNHEY, CDR2 SVGAGI. As originally analysed: Nucleated cell number was recorded as an estimate derived from reference gene primer amplification. Assay: immunoSEQ multiplex PCR; the TCRdb copy retains only in-frame clones and omits some. V and J calls and clone size are as listed in that table; D and trimming were resolved from the DNA. There are about 160,000 clones in the sample; 80% to 90% occur only once, and 10% to 13% lies in the top ten.

V gene TRBV6-5 combines with J gene TRBJ1-1; D is undetermined. This TCR was recovered from a woman between 70 and 85 years old with COVID-19, enrolled during active disease. Sample: peripheral blood. The CDR3 reads CASSISEGYTEAFF. The DNA for the CDR3 is TGTGCCAGCAGTATCTCAGAGGGATACACTGAAGCTTTCTTT.